The 5 T cell receptor beta chains presented below share a single source sample, sequenced in a study of cytomegalovirus exposure and HLA in healthy donors. PCR involved 60 Vbeta and 13 Jbeta primers. Profiled with immunoSEQ multiplex PCR; TCRdb holds only in-frame clones, not every one. The sample yields 180,000 or so clones, 75% seen once. The sample taken for sequencing was PBMCs. The receptors come from a woman between 40 and 55 years old in good health and CMV-seropositive.

Here the CDR3 DNA reads TGCGCCAGCAGCCCGGTACTGTTTTTT. Protein sequence: CASSPVLFF. The rearrangement links TRBV4-3 to TRBJ1-4; no firm D call. This CDR3 spans 9 amino acids. Trimming took off 4 bases at V and 13 bases at J, with 4 bases between the two ends. Germline CDR1 reads LGHNA; CDR2 reads YSLEER.

Written as DNA, the CDR3 is TGTGCCAGCAGCTTAGTAGGACAGCTAAACACCGGGGAGCTGTTTTTT. It translates to CASSLVGQLNTGELFF. The rearrangement links TRBV11-2 to TRBJ2-2, with D tentatively TRBD1 (6 bases). The CDR3 runs 16 residues. Per the germline V gene, CDR1 is SGHAT and CDR2 is FQNNGV. The V gene lost 1 base and the J gene lost 2 bases, with 11 bases spanning the gap.

J is TRBJ2-1 and V is TRBV7-9; 11 bases are shared with TRBD1. J lost 4 bases, V lost 4 bases, and 3 bases had no gene match. CDR3 length: 15 amino acids. Germline assignment: CDR1 SEHNR and CDR2 FQNEAQ (reference sequence). CDR3 loop: CASSWGQGGYNEQFF. The CDR3 coding sequence is TGTGCCAGCAGCTGGGGACAGGGGGGATACAATGAGCAGTTCTTC.

This chain uses TRBV7-3 with TRBJ2-5; 7 bases are a match to TRBD1. The CDR3 has 13 amino acids. The trim removed 4 bases at V and 2 bases at J, leaving 1 base unmatched. Looked up from germline, CDR1 is SGHTA and CDR2 is FQGTGA. The CDR3 coding sequence is TGTGCCAGCAGCTCGGACAGGCAAGAGACCCAGTACTTC. Residues: CASSSDRQETQYF. Drawing the rest from reference TRBV7-3 and TRBJ2-5, the complete variable domain is GAGVSQTPSNKVTEKGKYVELRCDPISGHTALYWYRQSLGQGPEFLIYFQGTGAADDSGLPNDRFFAVRPEGSVSTLKIQRTERGDSAVYLCASSSDRQETQYFGPGTRLLVL.

The rearrangement joins TRBV6-5 to TRBJ1-1; D is perhaps TRBD1 (5 bases). This CDR3 is built from 14 residues. Germline V gene lookup returns CDR1 MNHEY and CDR2 SVGAGI. The V gene lost 8 bases and the J gene lost 0 bases, with 13 bases spanning the gap. The CDR3 DNA reads as TGTGCCAGCTTCCGTGGGACTCTGAACACTGAAGCTTTCTTT. This codes for CASFRGTLNTEAFF.